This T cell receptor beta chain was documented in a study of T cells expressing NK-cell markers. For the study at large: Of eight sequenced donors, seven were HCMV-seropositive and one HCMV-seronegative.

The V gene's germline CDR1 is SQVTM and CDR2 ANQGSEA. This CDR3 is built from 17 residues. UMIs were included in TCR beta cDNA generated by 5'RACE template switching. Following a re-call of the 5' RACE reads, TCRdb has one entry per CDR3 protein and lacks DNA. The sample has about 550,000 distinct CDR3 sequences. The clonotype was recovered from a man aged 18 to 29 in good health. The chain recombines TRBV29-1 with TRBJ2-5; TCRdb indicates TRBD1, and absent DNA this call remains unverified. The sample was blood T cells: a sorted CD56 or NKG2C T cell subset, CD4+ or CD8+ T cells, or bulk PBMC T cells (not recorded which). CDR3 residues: CSVEDLGKKPSWGAQYF.